The rows below give T cell receptor beta chains drawn from one sample of a study of T cells in Graves' hyperthyroidism and ophthalmopathy. TCRdb re-analysed the multiplex PCR reads in MiXCR, keeping a single row per CDR3 protein. Of more than 500,000 distinct CDR3 sequences detected, around 15% appear once; the ten largest clones hold over 25%. Source material: blood. These receptors were taken from a young woman with Graves' ophthalmopathy. CDR3s include the opening cysteine and the closing phenylalanine or tryptophan. A D gene is named only where the DNA matches it firmly. Part of the rows lack a size; the others show once, few, many or a class for expanded clones.

NA	NA	TRBV30	TRBJ1-4	TGTGCCTGGAGTGCCCAAAATGAAAAACTGTTTTTT	CAWSAQNEKLFF
NA	NA	TRBV5-1	TRBJ2-3	TGCGCCAGCAGCTTGGTGGTTAGCCCAGATACGCAGTATTTT	CASSLVVSPDTQYF
TRBD1	many	TRBV7-8	TRBJ1-4	TGTGCCAGCAGCCCGGGACAGGGAAATGAAAAACTGTTTTTT	CASSPGQGNEKLFF
NA	many	TRBV11-2	TRBJ1-3	TGTGCCAGCGCTAAGGGGGGGAAATCTGGAAACACCATATATTTT	CASAKGGKSGNTIYF
TRBD2	NA	TRBV20-1	TRBJ2-3	TGCAGTGCTAGAGTCCCGGGACTAGCGGGGACAGATACGCAGTATTTT	CSARVPGLAGTDTQYF
NA	many	TRBV3-1	TRBJ2-7	TGTGCCAGCAGCCAAGGGGGTAGAGGAGGGAGTCGGTCCTACGAGCAGTACTTC	CASSQGGRGGSRSYEQYF
TRBD1	NA	TRBV7-2	TRBJ1-3	TGTGCCAGCATTAGGGACAGGGGTTTGGGAAACACCATATATTTT	CASIRDRGLGNTIYF
TRBD1	NA	TRBV29-1	TRBJ1-3	TGCAGCGTCTGGGGGACAGGGGGGCCTGGAAACACCATATATTTT	CSVWGTGGPGNTIYF
TRBD1	once	TRBV7-3	TRBJ2-7	TGTGCCAGCAGCCCCAACCCGACAGGGCTCGGCGAGCAGTACTTC	CASSPNPTGLGEQYF
NA	NA	TRBV10-1	TRBJ2-7	TGCGCCAGCAGTGCGACCGGGACAAAGATCTCCTACGAGCAGTGCTTC	CASSATGTKISYEQCF
TRBD1	NA	TRBV5-4	TRBJ2-3	TGTGCCAGCAGCCTCCCGACAGGGACCACAGATACGCAGTATTTT	CASSLPTGTTDTQYF
NA	NA	TRBV10-1	TRBJ2-5	TGCGCCAGCAGTGAGTCGGGTTCTAGTCAGACCCAGTACTTC	CASSESGSSQTQYF
NA	NA	TRBV14	TRBJ2-7	TGTGCCAGCAGCCAAGTGGGATACTACGAGCAGTACTTC	CASSQVGYYEQYF
TRBD2	few	TRBV28	TRBJ2-1	TGTGCCAGCAGCTTGACTAGCGGCCTGGCCCACAATGAGCAGTTCTTC	CASSLTSGLAHNEQFF
NA	many	TRBV7-2	TRBJ2-7	TGTGCCAGCAGCTTAATCAGTAGCTCCTACGAGCAGTACTTC	CASSLISSSYEQYF
NA	many	TRBV2	TRBJ1-5	TGTGCCAGCAGTGAAACTGGCAATCAGCCCCAGCATTTT	CASSETGNQPQHF
NA	many	TRBV7-2	TRBJ1-2	TGTGCCAGCAGCTTAGACGGTTCTAACTATGGCTACACCTTC	CASSLDGSNYGYTF
TRBD1	NA	TRBV4-1	TRBJ2-1	TGCGCCAGCAGCCAAGATCCCCGGGACAGGGGTTACAATGAGCAGTTCTTC	CASSQDPRDRGYNEQFF
TRBD2	many	TRBV3-1	TRBJ2-1	TGTGCCAGCAGCCAAGGACTAGCGGTGGACAATGAGCAGTTCTTC	CASSQGLAVDNEQFF
TRBD2	many	TRBV6-1	TRBJ2-5	TGTGCCAGCAGTTCCCGGGGGGTAGCGGAGAGAGAGACCCAGTACTTC	CASSSRGVAERETQYF
TRBD1	few	TRBV9	TRBJ1-2	TGTGCCAGCAGCGTAAAGACAGGGAACAACTATGGCTACACCTTC	CASSVKTGNNYGYTF
NA	many	TRBV7-2	TRBJ1-3	TGTGCCAGCAGCTTTACCCCAATGCCCTTCCTATATTTT	CASSFTPMPFLYF
TRBD1	many	TRBV29-1	TRBJ2-7	TGCAGCGTCAGGACAGGCCACTACGAGCAGTACTTC	CSVRTGHYEQYF
NA	few	TRBV25-1	TRBJ1-3	TGTGCCAGCATTCAAGGGGGAGGAAACACCATATATTTT	CASIQGGGNTIYF
NA	NA	TRBV19	TRBJ1-5	TGTGCCAGTGGGGGGACCCGTAGCAATCAGCCCCAGCATTTT	CASGGTRSNQPQHF
TRBD2	NA	TRBV18	TRBJ2-7	TGTGCCAGCTCACCTCGGACTAGCGGGAACACGGTTGGCTACGAGCAGTACTTC	CASSPRTSGNTVGYEQYF
TRBD2	NA	TRBV4-1	TRBJ2-3	TGCGCCAGCAGCCAAGTTGACAGCGGGAGGGCCAATAGGTTAGATACGCAGTATTTT	CASSQVDSGRANRLDTQYF
NA	NA	TRBV27	TRBJ1-2	TGTGCCAGCAGACAAGTGGGATCTGGCTACACCTTC	CASRQVGSGYTF
TRBD1	many	TRBV5-1	TRBJ1-1	TGCGCCAGCAGCTTGGAGGGGACAGGTAGAACTGAAGCTTTCTTT	CASSLEGTGRTEAFF
NA	many	TRBV7-2	TRBJ1-3	TGTGCCAGCAGCAACCGGATTGGAAACACCATATATTTT	CASSNRIGNTIYF
NA	many	TRBV20-1	TRBJ2-7	TGCAGTGCTAGGGCGCGACAGATCCTATACGAGCAGTACTTC	CSARARQILYEQYF
TRBD2	NA	TRBV4-1	TRBJ2-7	TGCGCCAGCAGCCAAGTTCCTAGCGGGAGTAAGAGCTCCTACGAGCAGTACTTC	CASSQVPSGSKSSYEQYF
TRBD1	few	TRBV15	TRBJ1-1	TGTGCCACCAGCAGAGATTTCGGGACAGGCCTTGAAGCTTTCTTT	CATSRDFGTGLEAFF
NA	NA	TRBV30	TRBJ1-6	TGTGCCGGGGGGAGCTCCTATAATTCACCCCTCCACTTT	CAGGSSYNSPLHF
NA	many	TRBV6-1	TRBJ2-1	TGTGCCAGCAGTTACATAGGGCTACAGGGAGGCAGTGAGCAGTTCTTC	CASSYIGLQGGSEQFF
TRBD1	NA	TRBV10-3	TRBJ2-7	TGTGCCATCTCCGGGGAAACCGGGACAGGGTATTTGTACGAGCAGTACTTC	CAISGETGTGYLYEQYF
NA	NA	TRBV3-1	TRBJ2-7	TGTGCCAGCAGCCAAGTCAGGGGGGGAGTCGAGCAGTACTTC	CASSQVRGGVEQYF
TRBD1	NA	TRBV5-4	TRBJ2-1	TGTGCCAGCAGCGCGATGACAGGGGGCTCCTACAATGAGCAGTTCTTC	CASSAMTGGSYNEQFF
TRBD2	many	TRBV2	TRBJ2-1	TGTGCCAGCACCCCTAGCGGCCCTTGGAATGAGCAGTTCTTC	CASTPSGPWNEQFF
NA	many	TRBV11-2	TRBJ2-3	TGTGCCAGCAGCTTCGGTTTTTCTAGCACAGATACGCAGTATTTT	CASSFGFSSTDTQYF
TRBD1	NA	TRBV28	TRBJ1-5	TGTGCCAGCAGTAACCACAGGGGTTCGGGCAATCAGCCCCAGCATTTT	CASSNHRGSGNQPQHF
NA	many	TRBV7-9	TRBJ2-5	TGTGCCAGCACCCCCGAGGGGGAGACCCAGTACTTC	CASTPEGETQYF
TRBD2	NA	TRBV19	TRBJ2-5	TGTGCCAGTAGTATCTTCGGGAGGTCTAGCGGTTACCAAGAGACCCAGTACTTC	CASSIFGRSSGYQETQYF
TRBD2	few	TRBV19	TRBJ2-2	TGTGCCAGTAGTGTTGCGGGAGATTTGATGGGAACCGGGGAGCTGTTTTTT	CASSVAGDLMGTGELFF
TRBD2	many	TRBV5-1	TRBJ2-1	TGCGCCAGCGGGCCAACCGGGACTAGCGGTAGGAGCTCCTACAATGAGCAGTTCTTC	CASGPTGTSGRSSYNEQFF